This is a list of T cell receptor beta chains from one sample in a study of blood T cell repertoires in COVID-19. TCRdb's table, derived via immunoSEQ multiplex PCR, lists solely in-frame clones and lacks some. The data hold some 120,000 clones, with roughly three quarters observed a single time. Sample: peripheral blood. Source of these receptors: a human donor in a cohort sampled during active COVID-19. The CDR3 runs from the conserved cysteine through the conserved F or W. Fields, in order: V gene, J gene, D gene, clone size, CDR3 protein. The D gene is left open where the match is weak. Where a row states a size, it is once, few, many or the class of an expanded clone; other rows omit it.

TRBV28,TRBJ1-4,-,once,CATGVLREKLFF
TRBV6-5,TRBJ1-5,-,few,CASSTGRLENQPQHF
TRBV2,TRBJ1-2,-,-,CASSESRAGSVYGYTF
TRBV5-1,TRBJ2-1,-,-,CASSLVREGSYNEQFF
TRBV27,TRBJ2-7,TRBD2,-,CASSFASSGNYEQYF
TRBV4-1,TRBJ1-2,-,-,CASSPLESNYGYTF
TRBV27,TRBJ2-7,TRBD1,-,CASSYRTGGYEQYF
TRBV7-8,TRBJ1-1,-,-,CASSLALQFGGGEAFF
TRBV18,TRBJ2-6,-,-,CASSSSGANVLTF
TRBV4-1,TRBJ2-7,-,-,CASSQDSVISYEQYF
TRBV28,TRBJ1-5,-,-,CASSEHGKKSNQPQHF
TRBV11-2,TRBJ2-2,TRBD2,once,CASSGSGRTGELFF
TRBV20-1,TRBJ2-7,-,once,CSASGPTYEQYF
TRBV7-9,TRBJ1-2,-,-,CASSYGPADGYTF
TRBV6-1,TRBJ1-5,-,once,CASSEARAMNQPQHF
TRBV18,TRBJ1-1,TRBD1,-,CASSPWGQGMANTEAFF